This TCR beta chain came from a study of early T cells in non-severe SARS-CoV-2 infection. Germline V lookup: CDR1 KGHSY, CDR2 FQNENV. Trimming removed 2 bases from V and 3 bases from J, with 11 bases in between. The CDR3 contains 14 residues. This clonotype was detected only a few times. MiXCR, run by TCRdb on the 5' RACE reads, gives a single entry per CDR3 protein. The table has 80,000 or so distinct CDR3 sequences, over 11% seen once. Specimen: whole blood. V is TRBV16 and J is TRBJ2-7, with D unresolved. The sequence derives from an adult who was a healthcare worker with PCR-confirmed SARS-CoV-2 infection or an uninfected control (not recorded which). CDR3 region: CASSQVAQNYEQYF. Written as DNA, the CDR3 is TGTGCCAGCAGCCAAGTGGCCCAGAACTACGAGCAGTACTTC.